The following is a T cell receptor (beta chain) sequence with its context. A junction boundary mismatches the germline segment, possibly from a read error. Alongside a J-beta primer mix, a sample-barcoded 5' primer served in a second PCR lasting about 7 to 11 cycles. TCRdb recomputed calls from the 5' RACE reads with MiXCR, one row per CDR3 protein. The sample records 780,000 or so distinct CDR3 sequences, roughly 25% being singletons. CDR3 length: 14 residues. The sample comes from a study of blood T cells in healthy people across ages. Separately, the same data were catalogued under a study of T cells of mothers and their children.

The clonotype comes from a boy aged 5 to 17 in good health. The chain uses TRBV12-3 or TRBV12-4 and TRBJ2-5; TRBD1 is a possible D gene (5 bases). The sample consisted of blood. CDR3 DNA: TGCGCCAGCAGGGCCGACACACGCCAAGAGACCCAGTACTTC. This encodes CASRADTRQETQYF.